The 23 T cell receptor beta chains in this list originate from one sample, sequenced in a study of blood T cell repertoires in COVID-19. Method: immunoSEQ multiplex PCR; TCRdb's copy keeps in-frame clones and lacks some. The sample holds a few hundred thousand clones; nearly 90% are singletons and the top ten take approximately 4.3%. The material sequenced was PBMCs or T cells enriched from blood (not recorded which). The receptor source for this set is a woman younger than 35 with acute COVID-19.

This chain joins TRBV3-1 (or the pseudogene TRBV3-2) and TRBJ2-1; 9 positions agree with TRBD2. This CDR3 has 17 residues. Germline-derived CDR1 and CDR2 are LGHDT and YNNKEL (reference sequence). V lost 0 bases, J lost 5 bases, and 8 bases stayed unmatched. In nucleotides, the CDR3 is TGTGCCAGCAGCCAAGAAGGCGGGAGGGCCGGGAACAATGAGCAGTTCTTC. The encoded protein is CASSQEGGRAGNNEQFF.

V is TRBV25-1 and J is TRBJ1-1, with TRBD1 matching over 10 bases. This CDR3 is 16 amino acids long. CDR1 and CDR2 from the germline V gene are MGHDK and SYGVNS. Trimming removed 1 base from V and 0 bases from J; junction bases left unmatched: 2. The CDR3 nucleotides read TGTGCCAGCAGTGAATGGACAGGGGGAGTGAACACTGAAGCTTTCTTT. Translation: CASSEWTGGVNTEAFF.

The chain combines TRBV9 with TRBJ2-7; possible D gene TRBD2, 6 bases. CDR1 and CDR2 (germline): SGDLS, YYNGEE. V was clipped by 7 bases and J by 5 bases, with 19 bases between them. The CDR3 is 14 residues long. CDR3 DNA: TGTGCCAGCGGCCTCTCCGGGACTCCCCACGAGCAGTACTTC. This translates into CASGLSGTPHEQYF.

V is TRBV19 and J is TRBJ1-1; 7 positions match TRBD1. The CDR3 runs to 14 residues. V lost 4 bases and J lost 1; bases outside the gene matches: 3. Germline values: CDR1 LNHDA, CDR2 SQIVND (reference sequence). CDR3 in amino acids: CASSTQGENTEAFF. CDR3 coding DNA: TGTGCCAGTAGTACTCAGGGGGAGAACACTGAAGCTTTCTTT.

The gene calls are TRBV3-1 (or the pseudogene TRBV3-2) and TRBJ2-3; TRBD2 aligns across 8 bases. The CDR3 runs to 16 residues. The V gene end was trimmed by 0 bases and the J gene end by 5 bases; junction bases not matched to a gene: 7. CDR1 is LGHDT, CDR2 YNNKEL, per germline (reference sequence). CDR3: CASSQEAGGEEDTQYF. The DNA of the CDR3 is TGTGCCAGCAGCCAAGAGGCGGGAGGAGAAGAAGATACGCAGTATTTT.

Points on this clone: One junction end does not reproduce the germline sequence, and a read error may be involved. The CDR3 sequence is CASSVHRDRGNNEPQHF. DNA of the CDR3: TGTGCCAGCAGTGTCCACCGGGACAGGGGGAACAATGAGCCCCAGCATTTT. The chain has TRBV6-1 and TRBJ1-5; 11 bases fit TRBD1. There are 17 residues in the CDR3. Germline-derived CDR1 and CDR2 are MNHNS and SASEGT.

The chain carries TRBV5-1 and TRBJ1-4; D gene unclear. V lost 2 bases and J lost 0, with 5 bases in between. Per germline, CDR1 SGHRS and CDR2 YFSETQ. This CDR3 is built from 14 residues. The CDR3 protein is CASSFDTTNEKLFF. The CDR3 DNA follows: TGCGCCAGCAGCTTTGACACAACTAATGAAAAACTGTTTTTT.

This chain joins TRBV25-1 and TRBJ1-5, with 7 nucleotides matching TRBD1. This CDR3 contains 15 residues. With 2 bases clipped from V and 4 bases from J, the junction kept 5 bases outside the gene matches. Germline CDR1 reads MGHDK; CDR2 reads SYGVNS. The CDR3 reads CASSEGGQANQPQHF. DNA of the CDR3: TGTGCCAGCAGTGAAGGAGGACAGGCAAATCAGCCCCAGCATTTT.

This clone was seen a handful of times. The V call is TRBV28, the J call TRBJ2-7; 10 nucleotides line up with TRBD1. V lost 6 bases to trimming and J lost 2 bases; unmatched junction nucleotides: 13. The length of the CDR3 is 17 residues. Germline V gene sequence: CDR1 MDHEN, CDR2 SYDVKM. In DNA, the CDR3 is TGTGCCAGCAGCCGAAGGGGAGGGACAGGGGAAACCTACGAGCAGTACTTC. Its protein is CASSRRGGTGETYEQYF.

The V and J genes are TRBV2 and TRBJ1-2; weak D call: TRBD1 (5 bases). The CDR3 covers 13 residues. V was pared by 4 bases and J by 2 bases, with 8 bases between. Germline V CDR1 and CDR2: SNHLY, FYNNEI. CDR3 DNA: TGTGCCAGCAGTGTGGACAACAACTATGGCTACACCTTC. Protein sequence: CASSVDNNYGYTF.

The gene calls are TRBV19 and TRBJ2-2; 12 positions agree with TRBD2. Unmatched junction bases numbered 7, after V lost 4 bases and J lost 7 bases. CDR3 length equals 16 residues. Germline-derived CDR1 and CDR2 are LNHDA and SQIVND (reference sequence). In DNA form, the CDR3 reads TGTGCCAGTAGTACCAGACTAGCGGGAGAGGGCGGGGAGCTGTTTTTT. Translated, it gives CASSTRLAGEGGELFF.

The chain recombines TRBV6-2 or TRBV6-3 with TRBJ2-5, with TRBD2 identical over 10 bases. The CDR3 is 15 residues long. After removal of 4 bases from V and 5 bases from J, the junction contained 7 bases not matched to a gene. The germline V gene has CDR1 MNHEY and CDR2 SVGEGT. The CDR3: CASSSGTSDPETQYF. The CDR3 DNA sequence: TGTGCCAGCAGTTCCGGGACTAGCGACCCGGAGACCCAGTACTTC.

The V and J genes are TRBV2 and TRBJ1-2, with 8 bases fitting TRBD1. Losses at the gene ends were 5 bases for V and 5 bases for J; bases not matched to a gene: 13. The germline CDR1 and CDR2 sequences are SNHLY and FYNNEI. This CDR3 contains 16 residues. This CDR3 reads CASSRQGSVEGYGYTF. In nucleotides, the CDR3 is TGTGCCAGCAGTAGACAGGGGTCGGTAGAGGGGTATGGCTACACCTTC.

The V and J genes are TRBV9 and TRBJ2-7; 8 bases agree with TRBD2. CDR3 length: 12 amino acids. Germline trimming cut 3 bases from V and 6 bases from J; bases unmatched to any gene: 2. CDR1 SGDLS and CDR2 YYNGEE come from the germline V gene. CDR3 nucleotides: TGTGCCAGCAGCGAGCTAGCGGGCGAGCAGTACTTC. This codes for CASSELAGEQYF.

The chain uses TRBV2 and TRBJ2-3, with 7 nucleotides matching TRBD2. Germline V gene sequence: CDR1 SNHLY, CDR2 FYNNEI. This CDR3 contains 18 residues. The trim removed 3 bases at V and 4 bases at J, leaving 16 bases unmatched. Here the CDR3 DNA reads TGTGCCAGCAGTGAGACCCTAGCGGTTCCCCCTCGACCAGATACGCAGTATTTT. Translating gives CASSETLAVPPRPDTQYF.

This clone was detected once. V usage is TRBV6-5 and J usage is TRBJ2-1; 9 bases line up with TRBD1. Germline V gives CDR1 MNHEY, CDR2 SVGAGI. The CDR3 runs to 14 residues. The V segment lost 7 bases and the J segment 6 bases; nucleotides outside the gene matches: 7. CDR3 residues: CASIWDRVSNEQFF. CDR3 in DNA: TGTGCCAGCATCTGGGACAGGGTATCCAATGAGCAGTTCTTC.

The V gene is TRBV7-9, the J gene TRBJ2-7; TRBD2 matches 12 bases. The V and J ends lost 7 bases and 2 bases, in that order; junction bases with no gene match: 6. This CDR3 comprises 15 residues. Germline V gene sequence: CDR1 SEHNR, CDR2 FQNEAQ (reference sequence). The CDR3 bases are TGTGCCAGCACTCCGGGACTAGCGGGTGCCTACGAGCAGTACTTC. This gives the protein CASTPGLAGAYEQYF. Variable domain in full (rest from reference TRBV7-9 and TRBJ2-7): DTGVSQNPRHKITKRGQNVTFRCDPISEHNRLYWYRQTLGQGPEFLTYFQNEAQLEKSRLLSDRFSAERPKGSFSTLEIQRTEQGDSAMYLCASTPGLAGAYEQYFGPGTRLTVT.

The chain carries TRBV29-1 and TRBJ1-3; the D is unclear. V lost 5 bases to trimming and J lost 4 bases, with 18 bases between them. The CDR3 loop spans 15 amino acids. Germline assignment: CDR1 SQVTM and CDR2 ANQGSEA. CDR3 sequence: CSVRGVDDPGNTIYF. The DNA for the CDR3 is TGCAGCGTTCGAGGTGTGGATGACCCGGGAAACACCATATATTTT.

J is TRBJ1-6 and V is TRBV21-1; the table assigns TRBD1, which was not confirmed against the DNA. TRBV21-1 corresponds to a pseudogene. The CDR3 spans 17 residues. This CDR3 is CASSRLRTGLYNSPLHF. The CDR3 nucleotides are TGTGCCAGCAGCAGGCTAAGGACAGGGCTGTATAATTCACCCCTCCACTTT.

In its sample, this clone was seen a few times. The rearrangement links TRBV28 to TRBJ1-4, with 7 bases fitting TRBD1. The CDR3 totals 16 residues. The junction had 9 bases not matched to a gene; V was cut back by 5 bases and J by 3 bases. Germline CDR1 reads MDHEN; CDR2 reads SYDVKM. As DNA, the CDR3 is TGTGCCAGCAGTGTACTCCGGGACAGTGCTAATGAAAAACTGTTTTTT. It specifies CASSVLRDSANEKLFF.

This rearrangement joins TRBV5-1 to TRBJ1-2, with 10 bases that match TRBD1. With V trimmed by 4 bases and J by 3 bases, 12 bases remained unmatched. Germline values: CDR1 SGHRS, CDR2 YFSETQ. This CDR3 region has 17 residues. The CDR3: CASSLGTGVLIDYGYTF. The CDR3 nucleotides read TGCGCCAGCAGCCTCGGGACAGGGGTCTTGATTGACTATGGCTACACCTTC.

This clone was recorded only once. The J gene is TRBJ2-7, the V gene TRBV5-1; 8 bases are shared with TRBD2. This CDR3 has 17 residues. V was clipped by 0 bases and J by 2 bases; unmatched bases: 10. Per the germline V gene, CDR1 is SGHRS and CDR2 is YFSETQ. The DNA for the CDR3 is TGCGCCAGCAGCTTGGCCCGCGGGCGGGAGGTGCCCTACGAGCAGTACTTC. This encodes CASSLARGREVPYEQYF. The complete variable domain, with remaining parts taken from reference TRBV5-1 and TRBJ2-7, reads KAGVTQTPRYLIKTRGQQVTLSCSPISGHRSVSWYQQTPGQGLQFLFEYFSETQRNKGNFPGRFSGRQFSNSRSEMNVSTLELGDSALYLCASSLARGREVPYEQYFGPGTRLTVT.

As regards this clone: At one of its ends the junction is not consistent with the germline gene, which may arise from a read error. This rearrangement joins TRBV28 to TRBJ2-7, with 7 bases fitting TRBD1. The CDR3 extends over 13 amino acids. Germline CDR1 is MDHEN and CDR2 is SYDVKM. DNA for the CDR3: TGTGCCAGCAGGCGCGAGGGACGGGACAGCAAGGACTTC. It codes for CASRREGRDSKDF.